This T cell receptor beta chain is drawn from a study of cytomegalovirus exposure and HLA in healthy donors. Study findings and constraints: TCR beta V segments were, for the most part, productive about 87% or about 30% of the time in an earlier analysis.

In the case of this clone: Antigen specificity is unknown.

The V segment lost 7 bases and the J segment 3 bases; nucleotides outside the gene matches: 17. This CDR3 has 17 residues. From germline, CDR1 is MDHEN and CDR2 SYDVKM. The PCR made use of 60 Vbeta and 13 Jbeta primers. The data were produced by immunoSEQ multiplex PCR, yet TCRdb's version contains in-frame clones alone and is incomplete. The sample holds about 93,000 clones; approximately 83% are singletons and the top ten take 3.5% to 4%. Sample: PBMCs. The chain uses TRBV28 and TRBJ2-7; 8 bases are shared with TRBD1. The TCR was taken from a man in his fifties in good health and CMV-seronegative. The CDR3 DNA is TGTGCCAGCACCCCTATGGGGCAGACAGGGGTGGGCTACGAGCAGTACTTC. It specifies CASTPMGQTGVGYEQYF.